Presented here are 28 T cell receptor beta chains from one specimen sequenced in a study of T cell repertoires in cytomegalovirus infection. TCRdb re-analysed the reads in MiXCR, keeping a single row per CDR3 protein. The data hold more than 200,000 distinct CDR3 sequences, with approximately 8.3% observed a single time. The sequenced material came from PBMCs. These receptors were taken from a human donor in good health (CMV status not recorded). Some clones in this sample may be carry-over from other donors' samples.

At least ten counts were recorded for this clonotype. The CDR3 loop reads CASSYSRGGHQPQHF. The CDR3 region has the DNA TGTGCCAGCAGTTACTCCCGCGGGGGGCATCAGCCCCAGCATTTT. The genes are TRBV6-5 and TRBJ1-5; maybe TRBD1 (6 bases). V lost 0 bases, J lost 5 bases, and 11 bases lay in between. Per the germline V gene, CDR1 is MNHEY and CDR2 is SVGAGI. CDR3 length: 15 amino acids.

This clonotype came up a few times. V is TRBV12-3 or TRBV12-4 and J is TRBJ2-1, with 9 positions matching TRBD1. The V gene end was trimmed by 5 bases and the J gene end by 9 bases; junction bases not matched to a gene: 8. The CDR3 is made up of 14 amino acids. Written as DNA, the CDR3 is TGTGCCAGCAGTACCAGACAGGGGGGAAGTGAGCAGTTCTTC. It translates to CASSTRQGGSEQFF.

This clonotype was counted ten times or more. This sequence joins TRBV14 and TRBJ1-1; 10 bases are shared with TRBD1. The CDR3 spans 17 residues. From germline, CDR1 is SGHDN and CDR2 FVKESK. V trimming: 0 bases; J trimming: 1 base; junction bases outside the gene matches: 5. The CDR3 coding sequence is TGTGCCAGCAGCCAAGACGACAGGGGGCTCTGGAACACTGAAGCTTTCTTT. This sequence encodes CASSQDDRGLWNTEAFF.

This clonotype was detected ten times or more. The chain combines TRBV28 with TRBJ2-1; maybe TRBD1 (7 bases). The V end lost 3 bases, the J end lost 10 bases, and 10 bases lay between the germline ends. The germline V gene encodes CDR1 MDHEN and CDR2 SYDVKM. The CDR3 is 12 amino acids. This CDR3 is CASSFQGGEQFF. The CDR3 DNA reads TGTGCCAGCAGTTTCCAGGGGGGAGAGCAGTTCTTC.

In this sample, this clonotype turned up a few times. The rearrangement joins TRBV11-2 to TRBJ2-1; TRBD2 agrees at 7 bases. Per germline, CDR1 SGHAT and CDR2 FQNNGV. The CDR3 has 15 amino acids. The ends lost 5 bases at V and 9 bases at J; junction bases unmatched: 13. CDR3 bases: TGTGCCAGCAGCATTAACTGGGGGAGGGACGGTGAGCAGTTCTTC. Amino acid sequence: CASSINWGRDGEQFF.

Ten or more counts support this clonotype. The rearrangement uses TRBV7-8 and TRBJ1-1; no reliable D call. This CDR3 region has 13 residues. Per the germline V gene, CDR1 is SGHVS and CDR2 is FQNEAQ. Trimming left V 5 bases short and J 1 base short, with 8 bases between. The CDR3 here is CASSDRQNTEAFF. CDR3 nucleotide sequence: TGTGCCAGCAGCGACCGACAGAACACTGAAGCTTTCTTT. Supplemented by reference TRBV7-8 and TRBJ1-1, the full variable domain reads GAGVSQSPRYKVAKRGQDVALRCDPISGHVSLFWYQQALGQGPEFLTYFQNEAQLDKSGLPSDRFFAERPEGSVSTLKIQRTQQEDSAVYLCASSDRQNTEAFFGQGTRLTVV.

This clonotype was found a few times. The rearrangement links TRBV4-3 to TRBJ2-3; TRBD2 agrees at 11 bases. The CDR3 has 19 residues. Germline V gene data show CDR1 as LGHNA and CDR2 as YSLEER. Trimming at V came to 0 bases and at J to 8 bases, leaving 16 bases not matched to a gene. CDR3 sequence (DNA): TGCGCCAGCAGCCAAGACGCGCCCGCTAGCGGGGGGACCGTGGGTACGCAGTATTTT. Its protein product is CASSQDAPASGGTVGTQYF.

V is TRBV19 and J is TRBJ1-5; D not certain. Trimming left V 2 bases short and J 5 bases short, with 7 bases between. The CDR3 covers 13 residues. In germline, CDR1 is LNHDA, CDR2 SQIVND (reference sequence). In nucleotides, the CDR3 is TGTGCCAGTAGTATAATGAGTGATCAGCCCCAGCATTTT. Translated, it gives CASSIMSDQPQHF.

For this clonotype: Being one base from a much bigger clone, this may be a read error. The rearrangement joins TRBV12-3 or TRBV12-4 to TRBJ2-3; 9 positions match TRBD1. The CDR3 contains 16 residues. After removal of 6 bases from V and 5 bases from J, the junction contained 12 bases not matched to a gene. This CDR3 reads CASSFSGTGLQDTQYF. Here the CDR3 DNA reads TGTGCCAGCAGCTTTTCCGGGACAGGGCTTCAAGATACGCAGTATTTT.

This clonotype was seen repeatedly, ten times or more. The chain couples TRBV12-3 or TRBV12-4 to TRBJ2-2; TRBD2 matches 8 bases. Trimming took 3 bases from V and 4 from J; bases not matched to a gene: 4. This CDR3 is 15 amino acids long. The CDR3 region has the DNA TGTGCCAGCAGTTTGGTAGCGGGAACCACCGGGGAGCTGTTTTTT. Its translation: CASSLVAGTTGELFF.

At least ten counts were recorded for this clonotype. This rearrangement joins TRBV20-1 to TRBJ2-2; no definite D call. Per the germline V gene, CDR1 is DFQATT and CDR2 is SNEGSKA (reference sequence). The V end lost 0 bases, the J end lost 5 bases, and 10 bases lay between the germline ends. The CDR3 runs 14 residues. This CDR3 reads CSAREGRLTGELFF. The CDR3 nucleotides are TGCAGTGCTAGAGAGGGCAGGTTGACCGGGGAGCTGTTTTTT.

The chain employs TRBV27 and TRBJ2-1, with a tentative D call TRBD2 (5 bases). V was trimmed by 8 bases and J by 0 bases, leaving 14 bases between them. This CDR3 spans 15 amino acids. Germline V lookup: CDR1 MNHEY, CDR2 SMNVEV (reference sequence). The CDR3, as DNA: TGTGCCAGCGGCCGGGATCGTTTCTCCTACAATGAGCAGTTCTTC. As protein: CASGRDRFSYNEQFF.

V gene TRBV12-3 or TRBV12-4 combines with J gene TRBJ2-5; 12 nucleotides align to TRBD2. The CDR3 length is 17 residues. Trimming cost V 5 bases and J 0 bases; bases outside gene matches: 7. The CDR3 DNA reads as TGTGCCAGCAGTCCGACTAGCGGGGGAATGTACCAAGAGACCCAGTACTTC. Translating gives CASSPTSGGMYQETQYF.

This clonotype was observed many times. This chain uses TRBV11-2 with TRBJ1-2; D perhaps matches TRBD1 (6 bases). V was shortened by 1 base and J by 2 bases, with 8 bases between the two germline ends. The length of the CDR3 is 14 residues. CDR1 is SGHAT, CDR2 FQNNGV, per germline. The CDR3 loop reads CASSLAGQNYGYTF. The CDR3 DNA follows: TGTGCCAGCAGCTTAGCTGGACAGAACTATGGCTACACCTTC.

This clonotype was seen repeatedly, ten times or more. The chain couples TRBV7-2 to TRBJ2-7, with TRBD1 as a possible D gene (5 bases). Trimming shortened V by 2 bases and J by 0 bases, and 11 bases separated the two germline ends. This CDR3 region has 15 residues. Germline CDR1 SGHTA, CDR2 FQGNSA. The CDR3 region has the DNA TGTGCCAGCAGCTTAAGACAGATAAGCTCCTACGAGCAGTACTTC. Its translation is CASSLRQISSYEQYF.

This clonotype was picked up a small number of times. The chain is built from TRBV2 and TRBJ2-3; 7 nucleotides line up with TRBD2. The CDR3 extends over 16 amino acids. Germline V gene data show CDR1 as SNHLY and CDR2 as FYNNEI. The ends lost 7 bases at V and 3 bases at J; junction bases unmatched: 13. In DNA form, the CDR3 reads TGTGCCAGCAACCCCTCCAGCGGGGTGGGTACAGATACGCAGTATTTT. This encodes CASNPSSGVGTDTQYF. Filled out from reference TRBV2 and TRBJ2-3, the complete variable domain reads EPEVTQTPSHQVTQMGQEVILRCVPISNHLYFYWYRQILGQKVEFLVSFYNNEISEKSEIFDDQFSVERPDGSNFTLKIRSTKLEDSAMYFCASNPSSGVGTDTQYFGPGTRLTVL.

This clonotype was counted only a few times. The rearrangement links TRBV28 to TRBJ2-7; TRBD1 aligns across 9 bases. The CDR3 is made up of 14 amino acids. Germline V gene lookup returns CDR1 MDHEN and CDR2 SYDVKM. V shed 6 bases and J 5 bases; nucleotides not matched to a gene: 8. CDR3 in amino acids: CASRVGQGRHEQYF. The CDR3 nucleotides read TGTGCCAGCAGAGTGGGACAGGGTCGACACGAGCAGTACTTC.

This clonotype came up many times. The chain has TRBV18 and TRBJ2-3; 13 nucleotides match TRBD2. Germline values: CDR1 KGHSH, CDR2 LQKENI. This CDR3 spans 18 amino acids. The ends lost 3 bases at V and 2 bases at J; junction bases unmatched: 8. CDR3 sequence: CASSPRTSGGFVTDTQYF. The CDR3 bases are TGTGCCAGCTCACCTCGGACTAGCGGGGGATTCGTCACAGATACGCAGTATTTT.

In its sample, this clonotype was seen many times. This chain links TRBV7-2 with TRBJ2-1, with D possibly being TRBD2 (6 bases). The CDR3 contains 16 residues. The V end was cut by 8 bases, the J end by 0 bases, with 17 bases between. Per the germline V gene, CDR1 is SGHTA and CDR2 is FQGNSA. As DNA, the CDR3 is TGTGCCAGCGCAAGTGTCGGCGGGACCTCCTACAATGAGCAGTTCTTC. Its translation: CASASVGGTSYNEQFF.

This clonotype has just a few counts. This rearrangement joins TRBV19 to TRBJ2-3; D may be TRBD1 (6 bases). CDR3 size: 14 residues. Trimming took 3 bases from V and 1 from J, leaving 8 bases between them. From germline, CDR1 is LNHDA and CDR2 SQIVND (reference sequence). This chain's CDR3 is CASSIWTGTDTQYF. In DNA form, the CDR3 reads TGTGCCAGTAGTATCTGGACAGGCACAGATACGCAGTATTTT.

Judged by abundance, this clonotype is medium-sized. The V call is TRBV7-6, the J call TRBJ2-2, with 7 bases that match TRBD2. Germline V lookup: CDR1 SGHVS, CDR2 FNYEAQ. The CDR3 loop spans 13 amino acids. Trimming cost V 9 bases and J 7 bases; bases outside gene matches: 8. This CDR3 is CASNRDYLGELFF. The CDR3 DNA sequence: TGTGCCAGTAACCGGGACTATCTCGGGGAGCTGTTTTTT.

The rearrangement links TRBV20-1 to TRBJ2-5, with TRBD2 identical over 10 bases. CDR1 is DFQATT and CDR2 is SNEGSKA in the germline V gene (reference sequence). This CDR3 contains 16 residues. With 6 bases clipped from V and 1 base from J, the junction kept 11 bases outside the gene matches. CDR3 sequence (DNA): TGCAGTGCCCACCCCCCCAGCGGGGGGGGCCAAGAGACCCAGTACTTC. Encoded protein: CSAHPPSGGGQETQYF.

The V gene is TRBV5-5, the J gene TRBJ2-7; unclear D gene. Germline lookup yields CDR1 SGHKS and CDR2 YYEKEE (reference sequence). V lost 7 bases, J lost 2 bases, and 10 bases lay in between. CDR3 length: 12 residues. The CDR3 DNA sequence: TGTGCCAGCGGCGGAACACCCTACGAGCAGTACTTC. The encoded protein is CASGGTPYEQYF.

There are many counts of this clonotype. V is TRBV7-2 and J is TRBJ2-5; 10 nucleotides agree with TRBD1. Per the germline V gene, CDR1 is SGHTA and CDR2 is FQGNSA. V dropped 5 bases and J dropped 4; count of bases not matched to a gene: 1. The CDR3 loop spans 13 amino acids. The DNA for the CDR3 is TGTGCCAGCAGCGGGGACAGGGGAGAGACCCAGTACTTC. Protein: CASSGDRGETQYF.

This clonotype was observed a handful of times. J is TRBJ1-1 and V is TRBV7-2; a weak D match, TRBD1 (5 bases). V lost 6 bases to trimming and J lost 2 bases, with 13 bases between them. The CDR3 covers 14 residues. The germline V gene encodes CDR1 SGHTA and CDR2 FQGNSA. The CDR3 is CASSPRDVNTEAFF. In nucleotides, the CDR3 is TGTGCCAGCAGTCCGAGGGACGTTAACACTGAAGCTTTCTTT.

This clonotype showed up many times. The V call is TRBV7-3, the J call TRBJ1-2, with 10 bases fitting TRBD1. From germline, CDR1 is SGHTA and CDR2 FQGTGA. The J segment lost 4 bases and the V segment lost 6 bases, leaving 8 bases of the junction unmatched. The CDR3 runs 15 residues. The CDR3 DNA sequence: TGTGCCAGCAGTGCCTGGGACAGGGGAGGCTATGGCTACACCTTC. Protein: CASSAWDRGGYGYTF.

This clonotype occurred many times. The chain employs TRBV7-9 and TRBJ1-3; 8 nucleotides align to TRBD1. The CDR3 sequence is 15 residues long. The germline V gene has CDR1 SEHNR and CDR2 FQNEAQ (reference sequence). J was trimmed by 2 bases and V by 0 bases; bases with no gene match: 0. This CDR3 is CASSLAQGAGNTIYF. Here the CDR3 DNA reads TGTGCCAGCAGCTTAGCACAGGGGGCTGGAAACACCATATATTTT.

This clonotype was seen at least ten times. The chain uses TRBV7-2 and TRBJ2-5; unclear D gene. The CDR3 is 12 amino acids. Trimming took 5 bases from V and 3 from J, leaving 7 bases between them. Germline CDR1 and CDR2: SGHTA and FQGNSA. The CDR3: CASSPSKETQYF. Here the CDR3 DNA reads TGTGCCAGCAGCCCGAGTAAAGAGACCCAGTACTTC.